The source of this T cell receptor (beta chain) is a study of T cell changes during pregnancy in multiple sclerosis. Measured with immunoSEQ multiplex PCR; TCRdb has only the in-frame clones, and not every one. The sample contains 70,000 to 95,000 clones, about 93% of which appear only once. The CDR3 loop spans 16 amino acids. Germline V gene lookup returns CDR1 SGHTA and CDR2 FQGTGA. V lost 2 bases to trimming and J lost 0 bases, with 11 bases between them. V gene TRBV7-3 combines with J gene TRBJ1-3; tentatively, D is TRBD1 (6 bases). The sequenced sample was peripheral blood, obtained in the first trimester of pregnancy. This clonotype was sampled from a female donor with multiple sclerosis, enrolled in a pregnancy study. The CDR3 nucleotides are TGTGCCAGCAGCTTATGGGGGGGCCCCTCTGGAAACACCATATATTTT. It codes for CASSLWGGPSGNTIYF.